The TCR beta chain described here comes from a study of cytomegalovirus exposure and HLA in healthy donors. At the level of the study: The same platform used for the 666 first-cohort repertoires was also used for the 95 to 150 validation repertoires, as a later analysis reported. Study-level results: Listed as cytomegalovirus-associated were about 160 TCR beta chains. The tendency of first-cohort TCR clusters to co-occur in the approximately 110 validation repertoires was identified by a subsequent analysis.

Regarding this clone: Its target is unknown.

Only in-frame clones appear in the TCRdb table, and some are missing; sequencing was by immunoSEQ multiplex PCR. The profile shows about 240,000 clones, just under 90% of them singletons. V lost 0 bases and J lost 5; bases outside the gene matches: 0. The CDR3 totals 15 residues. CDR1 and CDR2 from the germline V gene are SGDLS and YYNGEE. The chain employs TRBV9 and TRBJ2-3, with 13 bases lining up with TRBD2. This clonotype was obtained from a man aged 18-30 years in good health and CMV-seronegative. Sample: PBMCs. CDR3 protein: CASSVGTSGGDTQYF. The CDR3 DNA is TGTGCCAGCAGCGTAGGGACTAGCGGGGGAGATACGCAGTATTTT.